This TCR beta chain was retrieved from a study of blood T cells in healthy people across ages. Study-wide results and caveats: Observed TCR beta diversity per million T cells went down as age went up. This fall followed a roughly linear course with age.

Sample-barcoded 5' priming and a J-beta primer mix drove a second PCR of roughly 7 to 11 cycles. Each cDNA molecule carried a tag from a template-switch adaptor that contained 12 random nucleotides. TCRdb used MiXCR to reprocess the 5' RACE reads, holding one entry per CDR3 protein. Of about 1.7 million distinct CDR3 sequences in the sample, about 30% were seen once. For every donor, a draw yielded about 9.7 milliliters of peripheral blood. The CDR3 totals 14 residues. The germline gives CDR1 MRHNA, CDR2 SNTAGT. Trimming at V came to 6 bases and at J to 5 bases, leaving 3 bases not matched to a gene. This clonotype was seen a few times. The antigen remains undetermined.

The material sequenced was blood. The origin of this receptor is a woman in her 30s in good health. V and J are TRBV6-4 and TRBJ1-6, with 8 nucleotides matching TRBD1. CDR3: CASSRGLNNSPLHF. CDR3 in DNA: TGTGCCAGCAGCAGGGGGCTTAATAATTCACCCCTCCACTTT.